These 19 T cell receptor beta chains originate from one sample sequenced in a study of blood T cell repertoires in COVID-19 (dated by TCRdb to the early 2020s). Receptors were amplified or captured by the immunoSEQ multiplex PCR assay. The source is immuneACCESS, and TCRdb retained only in-frame sequences with V and J called. Part of the clones is not carried over; for the studies checked, unresolved V genes explain less than half of this, and the remainder is unexplained. Within this sample are around 200,000 clones, with about 83% of them counted one time only. The ten largest clones represent 2.5% of the sample. Sequenced: peripheral blood. The source of these receptors is a woman aged 35 to 49 with active or convalescent COVID-19.

The rearrangement uses TRBV7-6 and TRBJ2-1; 8 nucleotides agree with TRBD1. The trim removed 4 bases at V and 0 bases at J, leaving 5 bases unmatched. There are 16 residues in the CDR3. The V gene's germline CDR1 is SGHVS and CDR2 FNYEAQ. The CDR3 coding sequence is TGTGCCAGCAGCTCCAGACAGGGGATCTCCTACAATGAGCAGTTCTTC. It specifies CASSSRQGISYNEQFF. The variable domain in full, completed from reference TRBV7-6 and TRBJ2-1, reads GAGVSQSPRYKVTKRGQDVALRCDPISGHVSLYWYRQALGQGPEFLTYFNYEAQQDKSGLPNDRFSAERPEGSISTLTIQRTEQRDSAMYRCASSSRQGISYNEQFFGPGTRLTVL.

CDR3 bases: TGTGCCAGCAGACCTACAGGGGGCGGGAACACTGAAGCTTTCTTT. Its protein product is CASRPTGGGNTEAFF. The genes are TRBV2 and TRBJ1-1; 9 bases are a match to TRBD1. This CDR3 is 15 amino acids long. The V and J ends lost 6 bases and 1 base, in that order; junction bases with no gene match: 6. The V gene's germline CDR1 is SNHLY and CDR2 FYNNEI.

This chain links TRBV2 with TRBJ2-3; D not resolved. Between the trimmed V and J ends, which lost 6 bases and 2 bases, there was a span of 9 bases. In germline, CDR1 is SNHLY, CDR2 FYNNEI. The CDR3 contains 13 residues. Written as DNA, the CDR3 is TGTGCCAGCAGCCCAGATCACACAGATACGCAGTATTTT. It specifies CASSPDHTDTQYF.

V is TRBV10-3 and J is TRBJ1-1, with TRBD1 matching over 9 bases. V trimming: 4 bases; J trimming: 1 base; junction bases outside the gene matches: 4. CDR1 and CDR2 from the germline V gene are ENHRY and SYGVKD. This CDR3 contains 15 residues. CDR3 in DNA: TGTGCCATCAGTGGGACAGGGGTCACGAACACTGAAGCTTTCTTT. This codes for CAISGTGVTNTEAFF.

This chain's CDR3 is CASKLAGQETQYF. As DNA, the CDR3 is TGTGCCAGCAAGCTAGCGGGACAAGAGACCCAGTACTTC. The chain uses TRBV2 and TRBJ2-5; TRBD2 aligns across 9 bases. The CDR3 totals 13 residues. V lost 7 bases and J lost 2; bases outside the gene matches: 2. Germline assignment: CDR1 SNHLY and CDR2 FYNNEI.

This clone has more than one count but fewer than ten. The chain recombines TRBV5-1 with TRBJ2-1; TRBD2 agrees at 13 bases. V lost 0 bases and J lost 8; bases outside the gene matches: 14. Germline V gives CDR1 SGHRS, CDR2 YFSETQ. The CDR3 is made up of 19 amino acids. The CDR3 nucleotides read TGCGCCAGCAGCTTGGAGCCGGGACTAGCGGGATATGTAAGGGATGAGCAGTTCTTC. It is translated as CASSLEPGLAGYVRDEQFF.

The chain carries TRBV19 and TRBJ2-1; D possibly corresponds to TRBD1 (6 bases). V was clipped by 5 bases and J by 2 bases, with 16 bases between them. This CDR3 is 16 amino acids long. Germline assignment: CDR1 LNHDA and CDR2 SQIVND (reference sequence). CDR3 loop: CASSEQGSAPYNEQFF. The CDR3 nucleotides read TGTGCCAGTAGTGAACAGGGTTCGGCCCCCTACAATGAGCAGTTCTTC.

V gene TRBV30 combines with J gene TRBJ1-2; TRBD1 aligns across 7 bases. After removal of 5 bases from V and 3 bases from J, the junction contained 6 bases not matched to a gene. The CDR3 is made up of 13 amino acids. Germline loops: CDR1 GTSNPN, CDR2 SVGIG (reference sequence). The CDR3 nucleotides are TGTGCCTGGGTGAAAGGGACAGACTATGGCTACACCTTC. Residues: CAWVKGTDYGYTF.

This sequence joins TRBV6-2 or TRBV6-3 and TRBJ1-2, with D hard to call. V lost 2 bases, J lost 7 bases, and 11 bases lay in between. The CDR3 extends over 13 amino acids. Germline CDR1 is MNHEY and CDR2 is SVGEGT. CDR3 sequence: CASSYGRAGGYTF. Written as DNA, the CDR3 is TGTGCCAGCAGTTACGGACGTGCGGGTGGCTACACCTTC.

The rearrangement links TRBV18 to TRBJ1-2, with TRBD1 identical over 7 bases. Germline CDR1 reads KGHSH; CDR2 reads LQKENI. V shed 5 bases and J 6 bases; nucleotides not matched to a gene: 9. The CDR3 is made up of 14 amino acids. The CDR3 bases are TGTGCCAGCTCAGCCTCCGGGACAGAAGATGGCTACACCTTC. It encodes CASSASGTEDGYTF. Complete variable domain (other parts from reference TRBV18 and TRBJ1-2): NAGVMQNPRHLVRRRGQEARLRCSPMKGHSHVYWYRQLPEEGLKFMVYLQKENIIDESGMPKERFSAEFPKEGPSILRIQQVVRGDSAAYFCASSASGTEDGYTFGSGTRLTVV.

The chain has TRBV19 and TRBJ1-3; 8 bases match TRBD1. The germline V gene encodes CDR1 LNHDA and CDR2 SQIVND (reference sequence). CDR3 length: 16 residues. The V and J ends lost 5 bases and 8 bases, in that order; junction bases with no gene match: 14. DNA of the CDR3: TGTGCCAGTAGTGCCCCGACAGGGGTCGCCTCAGACACCATATATTTT. Amino acids: CASSAPTGVASDTIYF.

The chain carries TRBV4-2 and TRBJ2-2; 8 bases fit TRBD1. With V trimmed by 2 bases and J by 4 bases, 6 bases remained unmatched. The CDR3 extends over 16 amino acids. Germline lookup yields CDR1 LGHNA and CDR2 YNFKEQ. DNA of the CDR3: TGTGCCAGCAGCCAACAACAGGGGGAAGGCACCGGGGAGCTGTTTTTT. Translation gives CASSQQQGEGTGELFF.

The CDR3 here is CASSYEDRGSTDTQYF. DNA for the CDR3: TGTGCCAGCAGTTACGAGGACAGGGGTAGCACAGATACGCAGTATTTT. J is TRBJ2-3 and V is TRBV6-2 or TRBV6-3; 9 nucleotides line up with TRBD1. The CDR3 has 16 amino acids. Germline CDR1 MNHEY, CDR2 SVGEGT. With 2 bases clipped from V and 0 bases from J, the junction kept 3 bases outside the gene matches.

This chain links TRBV21-1 with TRBJ2-1; the table's D call TRBD2 went unverified against the DNA. TRBV21-1 is classified as a pseudogene. The CDR3 has 20 amino acids. CDR3 nucleotide sequence: TGTGCCAGCAGCAAAAATCGAGCGGGAGGGCGGGGGTTTTGCGACAATGAGCAGTTCTTC. Protein: CASSKNRAGGRGFCDNEQFF.

The rearrangement uses TRBV24-1 and TRBJ1-1; 10 positions match TRBD1. This CDR3 has 18 amino acids. Germline CDR1 is KGHDR and CDR2 is SFDVKD. J gave up 5 bases and V 4 bases, and 15 bases lay outside the gene matches. CDR3 bases: TGTGCCACCAGTGAGGCCGGGACAGGGGCACTGAGGGGGACTGAAGCTTTCTTT. Translating gives CATSEAGTGALRGTEAFF.

V is TRBV15 and J is TRBJ1-4; 8 bases are a match to TRBD1. V lost 1 base and J lost 4; bases outside the gene matches: 5. CDR1 is LNHNV and CDR2 is YYDKDF in the germline V gene (reference sequence). The CDR3 totals 16 residues. CDR3 in amino acids: CATSRGVGQVNEKLFF. CDR3 DNA: TGTGCCACCAGCAGAGGGGTGGGACAGGTTAATGAAAAACTGTTTTTT.

This clone was seen only a few times. The V call is TRBV15, the J call TRBJ2-1; D call uncertain. CDR3 length: 12 residues. Germline CDR1 LNHNV, CDR2 YYDKDF (reference sequence). V was clipped by 0 bases and J by 9 bases, with 6 bases between them. CDR3 amino acids: CATSRDRTEQFF. CDR3 coding DNA: TGTGCCACCAGCAGAGATAGAACTGAGCAGTTCTTC.

The chain has TRBV27 and TRBJ1-5, with TRBD1 as a possible D gene (5 bases). Trimming took off 5 bases at V and 6 bases at J, with 11 bases between the two ends. CDR3 length: 13 residues. The germline gives CDR1 MNHEY, CDR2 SMNVEV (reference sequence). The CDR3 bases are TGTGCCAGCAGTAATCAGGGCTCTCAGCCCCAGCATTTT. It translates to CASSNQGSQPQHF.

The V and J genes are TRBV30 and TRBJ1-4; 12 bases fit TRBD1. Germline CDR1 is GTSNPN and CDR2 is SVGIG (reference sequence). After removal of 3 bases from V and 7 bases from J, the junction contained 6 bases not matched to a gene. This CDR3 has 15 residues. DNA for the CDR3: TGTGCCTGGAGCGGGACAGGGGGCCCGGGTGAAAAACTGTTTTTT. Residues: CAWSGTGGPGEKLFF.